The clone carrying this T cell receptor beta chain was observed at least ten times. This sample is drawn from a study of human T cells and chemical hapten exposure. Across the whole study: Diagnoses of alopecia areata, totalis or universalis occurred in mostly female patients.

After removal of 4 bases from V and 2 bases from J, the junction contained 3 bases not matched to a gene. Germline V gene sequence: CDR1 SGHAT, CDR2 FQNNGV. The CDR3 contains 15 residues. Time point defined: patch test 1, 2 weeks after DPC sensitization. Regarding treatment: therapeutic diphenylcyclopropenone sensitization with weekly scalp DPC. TCRdb re-analysed the RACE reads in MiXCR, keeping a single row per CDR3 protein. The table includes 70,000 to 100,000 distinct CDR3 sequences, 6% to 9% detected once. This receptor was obtained from a woman under 40 with alopecia areata. Some clones in this sample may be carry-over from other donors' samples. Sequencing was performed on whole blood, taken in connection with sensitization to the hapten diphenylcyclopropenone (DPC). V usage is TRBV11-2 and J usage is TRBJ1-1; 11 positions agree with TRBD1. CDR3 sequence: CASSSGQGANTEAFF. CDR3 coding DNA: TGTGCCAGCAGCTCCGGACAGGGGGCCAACACTGAAGCTTTCTTT.